This T cell receptor beta chain was sequenced for a study of OX40 agonist ivuxolimab in advanced cancers. Study background: The dose-escalation group included hepatocellular carcinoma, melanoma, renal cell carcinoma and head and neck cancer. Partial responses were achieved by three patients: one hepatocellular carcinoma, two cutaneous melanoma. Under the entry rules, prior anti-PD-1, anti-PD-L1 or anti-CTLA-4 therapy was allowed, and less than 50% had some. Findings of the study overall: Normalized expansion of T-cell clones was also low for some nonresponders.

V dropped 0 bases and J dropped 0; count of bases not matched to a gene: 3. This CDR3 contains 17 residues. Germline V gene data show CDR1 as SGHNT and CDR2 as YYREEE (reference sequence). Data came from immunoSEQ multiplex PCR; TCRdb stores just in-frame clones and leaves some out. There are 70,000 to 100,000 clones in the sample; about 88% occur only once, and around 0.38% lies in the top ten. Remarks on this clone: Its matching antigen is unknown.

The V call is TRBV5-4, the J call TRBJ2-1; 10 bases are shared with TRBD2. The TCR sequence derives from an adult with an advanced solid tumor such as melanoma, head and neck, liver or kidney cancer. This sample comprised CD4+ or CD8+ T cells sorted from blood, obtained in a trial of the OX40 agonist ivuxolimab. The CDR3 DNA follows: TGTGCCAGCAGCTTGGATCCTAGCGGGAGCTCCTACAATGAGCAGTTCTTC. This codes for CASSLDPSGSSYNEQFF. Full variable domain (remainder filled in from reference TRBV5-4 and TRBJ2-1): ETGVTQSPTHLIKTRGQQVTLRCSSQSGHNTVSWYQQALGQGPQFIFQYYREEENGRGNFPPRFSGLQFPNYSSELNVNALELDDSALYLCASSLDPSGSSYNEQFFGPGTRLTVL.